Given below is one TCR beta chain in context. This CDR3 contains 14 residues. Germline-derived CDR1 and CDR2 are SEHNR and FQNEAQ (reference sequence). The V end lost 5 bases, the J end lost 5 bases, and 15 bases lay between the germline ends. These data are taken from a study of blood T cell repertoires in COVID-19. Study background: Acute and convalescent COVID-19 specimens originated in the United States, Italy and Spain. PBMCs, B-cell-depleted T cells, or T cells provided the cDNA or gDNA that made up the material.

Per the study methods: The assay estimated nucleated cells by amplifying reference gene primers. Data came from immunoSEQ multiplex PCR; TCRdb stores just in-frame clones and leaves some out. V, J and clone size are taken as reported in that table, and D and trimming were inferred from the DNA itself. The sample has some 200,000 clones; roughly nine tenths are singletons. The source is a man aged 55 to 70 with active or convalescent COVID-19. The gene calls are TRBV7-9 and TRBJ1-2; TRBD1 is a possible D gene (5 bases). Sequencing used peripheral blood. The CDR3 region has the DNA TGTGCCAGCAGCCCTCAGGAGGGGACTTATGGCTACACCTTC. Amino acid sequence: CASSPQEGTYGYTF.